The 19 T cell receptor beta chains listed next were all sequenced from one sample in a study of vaccination and CD4 T cells after COVID-19. At the Johns Hopkins FTIC core, DNA taken from cultured CD4+ T cells was sequenced by way of the Oncomine TCR Beta short-read assay. Each CDR3 protein is one row after TCRdb ran MiXCR on the PCR reads. The table has thousands of distinct CDR3 sequences, 30% to 40% seen once; the top ten hold 34%. Specified treatment: roughly 10-day PBMC culture with coronavirus spike peptide pools or control peptides (ViraFEST assay). CD4+ T lymphocytes from the unexposed donor were collected before the COVID-19 pandemic (2011-2018). These receptors have no identified antigens. The sample was CD4+ T cells from blood, cultured in vitro. Receptors were obtained from a human donor in good health.

The sample holds one count of this clonotype. The rearrangement joins TRBV11-3 to TRBJ2-3; possible D gene TRBD2, 5 bases. In germline, CDR1 is SGHNT, CDR2 YENEEA. Trimming shortened V by 5 bases and J by 2 bases, and 11 bases separated the two germline ends. The CDR3 consists of 14 residues. CDR3 in DNA: TGTGCCAGCAGCACGTCGGACTCCACAGATACGCAGTATTTT. Translation gives CASSTSDSTDTQYF.

This chain links TRBV6-5 with TRBJ1-2; no reliable D call. Trimming cost V 6 bases and J 0 bases, with 17 bases left between them. The germline CDR1 and CDR2 sequences are MNHEY and SVGAGI. The CDR3 is 16 residues long. CDR3 protein: CASRYMIAGPNYGYTF. The DNA of the CDR3 is TGTGCCAGCAGATACATGATCGCTGGACCTAACTATGGCTACACCTTC.

This chain joins TRBV7-6 and TRBJ1-2; TRBD1 is a possible D gene (5 bases). The CDR3 has 14 amino acids. The V gene lost 3 bases and the J gene lost 3 bases, with 11 bases spanning the gap. Germline V lookup: CDR1 SGHVS, CDR2 FNYEAQ. The CDR3 DNA reads TGTGCCAGCAGCTTGAAAGGGGTTCACTATGGCTACACCTTC. Protein: CASSLKGVHYGYTF.

This clonotype was found a few times. The rearrangement uses TRBV6-2 or TRBV6-3 and TRBJ1-6; D may be TRBD1 (6 bases). The V and J ends lost 5 bases and 0 bases respectively, with 17 bases between them. CDR3 length: 18 residues. The germline V gene encodes CDR1 MNHEY and CDR2 SVGEGT. The DNA for the CDR3 is TGTGCCAGCAGTCCTTTGGGGGCTGCTGCCTCCTATAATTCACCCCTCCACTTT. Its protein is CASSPLGAAASYNSPLHF.

This clonotype was observed a few times. The CDR3 nucleotides are TGCAGTGCTAGAGAGGGGCGGGGCACTGGAAACACCATATATTTT. Translating gives CSAREGRGTGNTIYF. This chain connects TRBV20-1 to TRBJ1-3; possible D gene TRBD1, 5 bases. Per germline, CDR1 DFQATT and CDR2 SNEGSKA (reference sequence). With 0 bases removed from V and 2 bases from J, the gap between germline ends came to 11 bases. CDR3 length: 15 amino acids.

This clonotype is classed as medium-sized. This chain links TRBV20-1 with TRBJ1-5; 7 bases are a match to TRBD1. The CDR3 is 15 amino acids. Germline V gene sequence: CDR1 DFQATT, CDR2 SNEGSKA (reference sequence). The V segment lost 5 bases and the J segment 2 bases; nucleotides outside the gene matches: 9. CDR3 DNA: TGCAGTGCTGCGAATCGTGGACAGGGCAATCAGCCCCAGCATTTT. Translation gives CSAANRGQGNQPQHF.

The DNA for the CDR3 is TGTGCCAGCAGCCGGGACAGCGGCTCTTTCACAGATACGCAGTATTTT. This sequence encodes CASSRDSGSFTDTQYF. This chain joins TRBV7-8 and TRBJ2-3; TRBD1 matches 7 bases. Looked up from germline, CDR1 is SGHVS and CDR2 is FQNEAQ. CDR3 length: 16 residues. V lost 5 bases to trimming and J lost 2 bases; unmatched junction nucleotides: 10.

The V call is TRBV5-6, the J call TRBJ2-7; unclear D gene. Between the trimmed V and J ends, which lost 1 base and 0 bases, there was a span of 5 bases. CDR3 length: 13 amino acids. Germline CDR1 is SGHDT and CDR2 is YYEEEE. CDR3 DNA sequence: TGTGCCAGCAGCTTGTCCACCTCCTACGAGCAGTACTTC. Protein sequence: CASSLSTSYEQYF.

This clonotype has just a few counts. J is TRBJ2-5 and V is TRBV7-9; D is possibly TRBD2 (6 bases). Germline CDR1 and CDR2: SEHNR and FQNEAQ (reference sequence). The V gene lost 5 bases and the J gene lost 1 base, with 14 bases spanning the gap. This CDR3 comprises 15 residues. The CDR3 loop reads CASSLMGDSQETQYF. The CDR3 region has the DNA TGTGCCAGCAGCCTGATGGGGGACTCCCAAGAGACCCAGTACTTC.

The chain carries TRBV2 and TRBJ2-7; the D gene is possibly TRBD2 (5 bases). This CDR3 has 13 residues. V was cut by 3 bases and J by 2 bases, with 8 bases left in between. CDR1 and CDR2 (germline): SNHLY, FYNNEI. Here the CDR3 reads CASSDEGPYEQYF. In DNA form, the CDR3 reads TGTGCCAGCAGTGACGAGGGCCCCTACGAGCAGTACTTC.

The CDR3 is CASSQETGGSDTQYF. CDR3 bases: TGTGCCAGCAGCCAAGAAACCGGGGGTTCAGATACGCAGTATTTT. The chain carries TRBV4-2 and TRBJ2-3; D may be TRBD2 (6 bases). V was pared by 0 bases and J by 4 bases, with 11 bases between. The CDR3 is made up of 15 amino acids. Germline CDR1 is LGHNA and CDR2 is YNFKEQ.

As to this clonotype: One junction end does not reproduce the germline sequence, and a read error may be involved. V and J are TRBV6-1 and TRBJ1-5; D perhaps matches TRBD1 (5 bases). Germline values: CDR1 MNHNS, CDR2 SASEGT. This CDR3 has 15 residues. CDR3 loop: CASSEVWGSGQLQHF. CDR3 DNA sequence: TGTGCCAGCAGTGAAGTCTGGGGGAGCGGGCAGCTCCAGCATTTT.

The chain is built from TRBV4-1 and TRBJ2-1; D may be TRBD1 (5 bases). V dropped 0 bases and J dropped 8 bases, with 11 bases sitting between them. The CDR3 contains 14 residues. Looked up from germline, CDR1 is MGHRA and CDR2 is YSYEKL. The CDR3 nucleotides read TGCGCCAGCAGCCAAGAGGCCCAAGGGGATGAGCAGTTCTTC. Its protein product is CASSQEAQGDEQFF.

The chain is built from TRBV2 and TRBJ1-1; TRBD1 aligns across 11 bases. With 6 bases clipped from V and 0 bases from J, the junction kept 0 bases outside the gene matches. The CDR3 extends over 14 amino acids. The germline V gene has CDR1 SNHLY and CDR2 FYNNEI. This CDR3 is CASRGQGVNTEAFF. The CDR3 DNA follows: TGTGCCAGCAGGGGACAGGGGGTGAACACTGAAGCTTTCTTT.

J is TRBJ2-3 and V is TRBV5-4; 7 bases line up with TRBD1. From germline, CDR1 is SGHNT and CDR2 YYREEE (reference sequence). V was pared by 4 bases and J by 6 bases, with 5 bases of the junction left unmatched. The CDR3 runs 13 residues. The CDR3 nucleotides read TGTGCCAGCAGCCAGGACAGGCCGGATACGCAGTATTTT. This sequence encodes CASSQDRPDTQYF.

The chain recombines TRBV10-2 with TRBJ2-1; D may correspond to TRBD1 or TRBD2 (5 bases each). This CDR3 comprises 13 residues. Germline-derived CDR1 and CDR2 are WSHSY and SAAADI. Between the trimmed V and J ends, which lost 6 bases and 6 bases, there was a span of 12 bases. The CDR3: CASRPGTFNEQFF. CDR3 nucleotide sequence: TGCGCCAGCAGACCCGGGACCTTCAATGAGCAGTTCTTC.

V and J are TRBV27 and TRBJ1-6, with 7 bases lining up with TRBD1. The V segment lost 2 bases and the J segment 7 bases; nucleotides outside the gene matches: 5. Germline values: CDR1 MNHEY, CDR2 SMNVEV (reference sequence). This CDR3 has 15 amino acids. The CDR3: CASSLGGTVNSPLHF. The DNA for the CDR3 is TGTGCCAGCAGTTTAGGAGGGACAGTGAATTCACCCCTCCACTTT.

There are a few counts of this clonotype. V gene TRBV6-1 combines with J gene TRBJ1-1; D unclear. This CDR3 has 15 amino acids. The germline V gene has CDR1 MNHNS and CDR2 SASEGT. Trimming left V 2 bases short and J 4 bases short, with 14 bases between. The DNA for the CDR3 is TGTGCCAGCAGTGAATTTTGGCAGGCGCGCACTGAAGCTTTCTTT. As protein: CASSEFWQARTEAFF.

The rearrangement links TRBV9 to TRBJ2-3; 10 positions agree with TRBD2. CDR1 is SGDLS and CDR2 is YYNGEE in the germline V gene. The length of the CDR3 is 16 residues. V was clipped by 4 bases and J by 4 bases; unmatched bases: 9. CDR3: CASSQRGGGYADTQYF. Written as DNA, the CDR3 is TGTGCCAGCAGCCAGCGGGGGGGCGGTTATGCAGATACGCAGTATTTT. The full variable domain, with the rest looked up from reference TRBV9 and TRBJ2-3, is DSGVTQTPKHLITATGQRVTLRCSPRSGDLSVYWYQQSLDQGLQFLIQYYNGEERAKGNILERFSAQQFPDLHSELNLSSLELGDSALYFCASSQRGGGYADTQYFGPGTRLTVL.